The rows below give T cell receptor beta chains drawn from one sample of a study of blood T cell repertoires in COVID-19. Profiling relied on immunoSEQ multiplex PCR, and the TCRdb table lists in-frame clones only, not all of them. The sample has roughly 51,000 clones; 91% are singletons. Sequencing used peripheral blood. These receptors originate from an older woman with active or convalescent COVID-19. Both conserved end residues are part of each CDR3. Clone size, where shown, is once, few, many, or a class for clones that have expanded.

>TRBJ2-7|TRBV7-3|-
CASSSTGLTYEQYF
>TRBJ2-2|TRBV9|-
CASSVAPGLAPQGNTGELFF
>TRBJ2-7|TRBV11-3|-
CASSSLDRAEQYF
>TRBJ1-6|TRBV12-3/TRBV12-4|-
CASSQGHSPLHF
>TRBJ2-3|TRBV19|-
CAGRLAGGRDTQYF
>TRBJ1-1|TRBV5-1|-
CASSRSTANTEAFF
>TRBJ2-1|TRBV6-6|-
CASSYGQGASDEQFF
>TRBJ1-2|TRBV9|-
CASSDRDRELPNYGYTF
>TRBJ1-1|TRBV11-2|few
CASSFRGGEAEAFF
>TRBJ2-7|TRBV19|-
CASSIEDRGDEQYF